This passage covers 15 T cell receptor beta chains from one sample sequenced in a study of identical twins. TCRdb called the 5' RACE reads again in MiXCR, with one record for every CDR3 protein. The sample holds under 250,000 distinct CDR3 sequences, 7.5% seen once. These data are also associated with another study on yellow fever vaccine responses in identical twins.

Sequencing was done on a sample of memory (CD45RO+) T cells sorted from blood. These receptors were obtained from a woman between 18 and 30 years old in good health.

This clonotype occurred many times. The chain is built from TRBV15 and TRBJ2-7; 10 bases line up with TRBD2. This CDR3 is built from 16 residues. The germline CDR1 and CDR2 sequences are LNHNV and YYDKDF (reference sequence). The V segment lost 1 base and the J segment 0 bases; nucleotides outside the gene matches: 3. The CDR3 nucleotides read TGTGCCACCAGCAGAGGAAGCGGGGGGGGCTCCTACGAGCAGTACTTC. This codes for CATSRGSGGGSYEQYF.

This clonotype was counted at least ten times. The rearrangement uses TRBV6-6 and TRBJ2-7; 8 bases fit TRBD1. CDR1 is MNHNY, CDR2 SVGAGI, per germline (reference sequence). The CDR3 has 13 residues. The J segment lost 3 bases and the V segment lost 5 bases, leaving 3 bases of the junction unmatched. CDR3 region: CASSDRGGYEQYF. DNA for the CDR3: TGTGCCAGCAGTGACAGGGGCGGCTACGAGCAGTACTTC.

The rearrangement joins TRBV30 to TRBJ2-1, with D possibly matching TRBD2 (5 bases). Germline V gene data show CDR1 as GTSNPN and CDR2 as SVGIG (reference sequence). This CDR3 has 13 residues. Trimming cost V 1 base and J 5 bases, with 9 bases left between them. The CDR3 DNA follows: TGTGCCTGGAGTGAGGACGGGGACAATGAGCAGTTCTTC. It translates to CAWSEDGDNEQFF.

The J gene is TRBJ1-1, the V gene TRBV25-1; 8 bases are shared with TRBD1. CDR1 MGHDK and CDR2 SYGVNS come from the germline V gene. There are 15 residues in the CDR3. V dropped 5 bases and J dropped 2; count of bases not matched to a gene: 7. CDR3 in DNA: TGTGCCAGCAGTAAGGTCGACAGGGGCAACACTGAAGCTTTCTTT. As protein: CASSKVDRGNTEAFF.

This clonotype turned up a few times. The chain recombines TRBV7-3 with TRBJ2-1; TRBD2 matches 9 bases. The germline CDR1 and CDR2 sequences are SGHTA and FQGTGA. V dropped 6 bases and J dropped 0; count of bases not matched to a gene: 6. The CDR3 extends over 16 amino acids. The CDR3 loop is CASSSSGASSYNEQFF. Written as DNA, the CDR3 is TGTGCCAGCAGTTCTAGCGGGGCATCCTCCTACAATGAGCAGTTCTTC.

This clonotype has only a few counts. The genes are TRBV6-1 and TRBJ2-1; TRBD2 matches 10 bases. Germline loops: CDR1 MNHNS, CDR2 SASEGT. The CDR3 loop spans 15 amino acids. After removal of 5 bases from V and 4 bases from J, the junction contained 5 bases not matched to a gene. DNA for the CDR3: TGTGCCAGCAGTCAGCGGGAGGGGTCTTACAATGAGCAGTTCTTC. Translation: CASSQREGSYNEQFF.

This clonotype was detected a few times. V is TRBV28 and J is TRBJ2-5; no clear D. The CDR3 is 12 residues long. Germline CDR1 and CDR2: MDHEN and SYDVKM. V was cut by 4 bases and J by 5 bases, with 8 bases left in between. The CDR3 loop reads CASSSRLETQYF. The CDR3 nucleotides are TGTGCCAGCAGTTCACGGTTGGAGACCCAGTACTTC.

The V call is TRBV4-3, the J call TRBJ2-7; 7 nucleotides agree with TRBD2. V trimming: 2 bases; J trimming: 5 bases; junction bases outside the gene matches: 6. The CDR3 consists of 14 residues. CDR1 is LGHNA and CDR2 is YSLEER in the germline V gene. CDR3 sequence reads: CASSQTGGSHEQYF. The CDR3 region has the DNA TGCGCCAGCAGCCAAACCGGCGGGAGCCACGAGCAGTACTTC.

Ten or more counts support this clonotype. The J gene is TRBJ2-1, the V gene TRBV2; 9 nucleotides agree with TRBD2. The CDR3 is 15 residues long. Trimming took 4 bases from V and 4 from J; bases not matched to a gene: 5. CDR1 is SNHLY, CDR2 FYNNEI, per germline. The CDR3: CASSAGLAEYNEQFF. CDR3 bases: TGTGCCAGCAGTGCGGGACTAGCAGAGTACAATGAGCAGTTCTTC.

This chain joins TRBV2 and TRBJ1-2, with D perhaps matching TRBD1 (6 bases). Germline V gene sequence: CDR1 SNHLY, CDR2 FYNNEI. Trimming removed 6 bases from V and 2 bases from J, with 10 bases in between. The CDR3 extends over 13 amino acids. The CDR3 sequence: CASRATGNYGYTF. The CDR3 DNA reads TGTGCCAGCAGAGCGACAGGCAACTATGGCTACACCTTC.

In this sample, this clonotype turned up a few times. The V call is TRBV3-1, the J call TRBJ1-4, with D unresolved. CDR1 and CDR2 (germline): LGHDT, YNNKEL (reference sequence). Trimming pared 0 bases from V and 0 bases from J, leaving 17 bases between. This CDR3 is 19 amino acids long. CDR3 sequence: CASSQDPSGSVATNEKLFF. For the CDR3, the DNA is TGTGCCAGCAGCCAAGATCCATCTGGGAGTGTCGCAACTAATGAAAAACTGTTTTTT.

This clonotype has more than one count but fewer than ten. The rearrangement joins TRBV6-9 to TRBJ2-6; no firm D call. The germline V gene has CDR1 MNHGY and CDR2 SVAAGI. The V and J ends lost 0 bases and 0 bases respectively, with 6 bases between them. The CDR3 extends over 16 amino acids. The CDR3 coding sequence is TGTGCCAGCAGTTATTCGCACAGCTCTGGGGCCAACGTCCTGACTTTC. Its protein is CASSYSHSSGANVLTF.

This clonotype was found a few times. The gene calls are TRBV5-8 and TRBJ2-1; D may be TRBD1 (6 bases). CDR1 SGHTS and CDR2 YDEGEE come from the germline V gene. The CDR3 spans 13 residues. Trimming took 4 bases from V and 12 from J, leaving 17 bases between them. CDR3 bases: TGTGCCAGCAGCGCTGCCCCGCGGACAGTGCAGTTCTTC. As protein: CASSAAPRTVQFF. Full variable domain (missing parts from reference TRBV5-8 and TRBJ2-1): EAGVTQSPTHLIKTRGQQATLRCSPISGHTSVYWYQQALGLGLQFLLWYDEGEERNRGNFPPRFSGRQFPNYSSELNVNALELEDSALYLCASSAAPRTVQFFGPGTRLTVL.

This clonotype has at least ten counts. The J gene is TRBJ1-2, the V gene TRBV3-1, with 7 bases that match TRBD1. The CDR3 loop spans 14 amino acids. CDR1 LGHDT and CDR2 YNNKEL come from the germline V gene (reference sequence). J lost 3 bases, V lost 6 bases, and 7 bases had no gene match. The CDR3 is CASRPGTVYYGYTF. The CDR3 nucleotides read TGTGCCAGCAGACCCGGGACAGTTTACTATGGCTACACCTTC.

The chain uses TRBV20-1 and TRBJ2-1, with 9 nucleotides matching TRBD2. Germline CDR1 DFQATT, CDR2 SNEGSKA (reference sequence). V shed 2 bases, J shed 7 bases, and the junction held 6 bases outside the gene matches. This CDR3 comprises 14 residues. The CDR3 DNA is TGCAGTGCTAGAAACCTAGCGGGACTGAATGAGCAGTTCTTC. As protein: CSARNLAGLNEQFF.